This TCR beta chain was sequenced in a study of cytomegalovirus exposure and HLA in healthy donors. CDR3 length: 16 amino acids. The V end was cut by 0 bases, the J end by 4 bases, with 15 bases between. Looked up from germline, CDR1 is KGHSH and CDR2 is LQKENI. A multiplex PCR was run with 60 Vbeta primers and 13 Jbeta primers. The data were produced by immunoSEQ multiplex PCR, yet TCRdb's version contains in-frame clones alone and is incomplete. The data contain about 130,000 clones, 70% to 85% of them singletons. The TCR comes from a man aged 35-49 years in good health and CMV-seropositive. This chain uses TRBV18 with TRBJ1-2, with D possibly TRBD1 on 6 matching bases. Sequencing was performed on PBMCs. The CDR3, as DNA: TGTGCCAGCTCACCACCGGTTGCAGGGGAAACCTATGGCTACACCTTC. It yields the protein CASSPPVAGETYGYTF. Combining the CDR3 with reference TRBV18 and TRBJ1-2 gives the whole variable domain NAGVMQNPRHLVRRRGQEARLRCSPMKGHSHVYWYRQLPEEGLKFMVYLQKENIIDESGMPKERFSAEFPKEGPSILRIQQVVRGDSAAYFCASSPPVAGETYGYTFGSGTRLTVV.